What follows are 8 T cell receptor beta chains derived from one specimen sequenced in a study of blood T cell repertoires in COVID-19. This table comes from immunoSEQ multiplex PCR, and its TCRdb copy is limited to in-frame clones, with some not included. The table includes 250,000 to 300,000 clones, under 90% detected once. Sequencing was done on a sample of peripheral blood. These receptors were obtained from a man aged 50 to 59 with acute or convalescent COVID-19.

In DNA, the CDR3 is TGTGCCAGCAGCTACCGGGACAGCTCCTACGAGCAGTACTTC. Residues: CASSYRDSSYEQYF. The chain employs TRBV11-2 and TRBJ2-7; 7 bases are a match to TRBD1. The CDR3 is 14 amino acids. Looked up from germline, CDR1 is SGHAT and CDR2 is FQNNGV. The ends lost 4 bases at V and 0 bases at J; junction bases unmatched: 3.

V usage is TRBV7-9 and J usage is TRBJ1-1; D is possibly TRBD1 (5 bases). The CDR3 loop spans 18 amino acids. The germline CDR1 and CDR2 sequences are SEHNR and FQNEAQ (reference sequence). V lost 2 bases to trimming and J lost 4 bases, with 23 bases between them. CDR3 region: CASSLPLGRGAGSTEAFF. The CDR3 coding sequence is TGTGCCAGCAGCTTACCCTTGGGAAGGGGCGCGGGATCCACTGAAGCTTTCTTT.

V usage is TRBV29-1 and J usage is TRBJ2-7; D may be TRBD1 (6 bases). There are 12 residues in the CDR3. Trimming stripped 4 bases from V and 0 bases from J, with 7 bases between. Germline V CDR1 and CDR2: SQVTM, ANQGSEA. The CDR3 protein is CSVGTDSYEQYF. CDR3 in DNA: TGCAGCGTTGGGACAGACTCCTACGAGCAGTACTTC.

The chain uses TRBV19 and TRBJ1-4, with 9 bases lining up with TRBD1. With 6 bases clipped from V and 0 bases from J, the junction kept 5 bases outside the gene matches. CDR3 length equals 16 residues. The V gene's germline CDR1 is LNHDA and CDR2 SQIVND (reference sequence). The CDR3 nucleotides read TGTGCCAGTAGGAGCGACAGGGGGGCAACTAATGAAAAACTGTTTTTT. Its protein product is CASRSDRGATNEKLFF.

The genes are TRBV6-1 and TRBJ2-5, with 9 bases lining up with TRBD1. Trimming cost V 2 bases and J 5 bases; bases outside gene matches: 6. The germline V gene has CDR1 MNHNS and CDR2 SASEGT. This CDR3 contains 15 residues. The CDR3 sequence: CASSEWTGEWETQYF. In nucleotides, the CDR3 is TGTGCCAGCAGTGAATGGACAGGGGAGTGGGAGACCCAGTACTTC.

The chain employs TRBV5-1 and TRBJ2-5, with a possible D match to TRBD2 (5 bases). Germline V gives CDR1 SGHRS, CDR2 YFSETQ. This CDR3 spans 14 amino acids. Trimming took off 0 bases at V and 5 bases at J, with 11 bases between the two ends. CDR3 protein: CASSLALTGETQYF. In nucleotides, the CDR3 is TGCGCCAGCAGCTTGGCCCTTACGGGGGAGACCCAGTACTTC.

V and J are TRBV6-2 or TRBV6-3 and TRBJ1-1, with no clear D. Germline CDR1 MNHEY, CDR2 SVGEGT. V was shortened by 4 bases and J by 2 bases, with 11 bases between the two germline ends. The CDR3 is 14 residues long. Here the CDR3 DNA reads TGTGCCAGCAGTTTAAGGAACAGCAACACTGAAGCTTTCTTT. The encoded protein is CASSLRNSNTEAFF.

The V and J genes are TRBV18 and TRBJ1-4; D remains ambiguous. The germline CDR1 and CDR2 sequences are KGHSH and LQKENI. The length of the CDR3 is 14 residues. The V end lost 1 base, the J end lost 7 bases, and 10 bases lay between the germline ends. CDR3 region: CASSPREASEKLFF. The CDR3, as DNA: TGTGCCAGCTCACCACGGGAGGCCTCTGAAAAACTGTTTTTT.